The entry that follows covers one T cell receptor (beta chain) sequence. As yet, its antigen is unknown. The record originates from a study of OX40 agonist ivuxolimab in advanced cancers. Broader study findings: People who partly responded at 0.1-3.0 mg/kg had some of the least clonal expansion seen. Relative to CD4+, CD8+ T cells held more expanded clones on average.

Generated by immunoSEQ multiplex PCR, the TCRdb table keeps only in-frame clones and is missing some. The sample includes about 54,000 clones, approximately 84% seen only once; the top ten take 1.2%. Any history of autoimmune disease or systemic immunosuppression disqualified patients. Baseline was the first blood sampling point, followed by cycle 4 day 1 and cycle 7 day 1. The receptor was isolated from an adult with an advanced solid tumor such as melanoma, head and neck, liver or kidney cancer. The specimen comprised CD4+ or CD8+ T cells sorted from blood, sampled in a trial of the OX40 agonist ivuxolimab.

CDR3 sequence reads: CASSLNQGRTSGNQETQYF. The CDR3 DNA reads TGCGCCAGCAGCTTGAACCAGGGTAGGACTAGCGGGAACCAAGAGACCCAGTACTTC. The chain couples TRBV5-1 to TRBJ2-5, with 12 positions matching TRBD2. Germline lookup yields CDR1 SGHRS and CDR2 YFSETQ. The length of the CDR3 is 19 residues. Unmatched junction bases numbered 10, after V lost 1 base and J lost 0 bases.